The 25 T cell receptor beta chains reported below all come from one sample, sequenced in a study of blood T cell repertoires in COVID-19. Assay used: immunoSEQ multiplex PCR; TCRdb lists only in-frame clones, some missing. The sample yields around 42,000 clones, around 87% seen once. The sequenced sample consisted of peripheral blood. The receptors here all came from a man aged 30 to 39 with active or convalescent COVID-19.

This chain joins TRBV29-1 and TRBJ2-5; 14 bases match TRBD2. In germline, CDR1 is SQVTM, CDR2 ANQGSEA. The CDR3 extends over 16 amino acids. J was trimmed by 5 bases and V by 3 bases; bases with no gene match: 8. The CDR3 protein is CSVDQTSGGAHETQYF. The CDR3 nucleotides are TGCAGCGTTGATCAGACTAGCGGGGGGGCACATGAGACCCAGTACTTC. Variable domain in full (rest from reference TRBV29-1 and TRBJ2-5): SAVISQKPSRDICQRGTSLTIQCQVDSQVTMMFWYRQQPGQSLTLIATANQGSEATYESGFVIDKFPISRPNLTFSTLTVSNMSPEDSSIYLCSVDQTSGGAHETQYFGPGTRLLVL.

The J gene is TRBJ1-2, the V gene TRBV7-8; D unclear. Germline V gene sequence: CDR1 SGHVS, CDR2 FQNEAQ. V lost 4 bases and J 2 bases, leaving 14 bases between the germline ends. This CDR3 is built from 15 residues. The CDR3 DNA reads as TGTGCCAGCAGCTCACGTGGCCCTCGCAACTATGGCTACACCTTC. Translation gives CASSSRGPRNYGYTF.

The chain employs TRBV5-5 and TRBJ2-2; a weak D match, TRBD2 (6 bases). The CDR3 consists of 18 residues. Germline V gene lookup returns CDR1 SGHKS and CDR2 YYEKEE (reference sequence). V was cut by 2 bases and J by 0 bases, with 17 bases left in between. The CDR3 sequence is CASSLLRLAGSNTGELFF. CDR3 nucleotides: TGTGCCAGCAGCTTATTACGGCTCGCGGGGTCGAACACCGGGGAGCTGTTTTTT.

This clone occurred once. The chain has TRBV11-1 and TRBJ2-7, with unresolved D. Germline CDR1 is SGHAT and CDR2 is FQDESV (reference sequence). This CDR3 comprises 12 residues. V lost 6 bases, J lost 2 bases, and 8 bases lay in between. In DNA form, the CDR3 reads TGTGCCAGCAGGGCGGCGACCTACGAGCAGTACGTC. This codes for CASRAATYEQYV.

This clone was counted only a few times. The chain recombines TRBV19 with TRBJ1-2; D may be TRBD1 (6 bases). The CDR3 is 13 amino acids. Germline values: CDR1 LNHDA, CDR2 SQIVND (reference sequence). V was cut by 8 bases and J by 6 bases, with 16 bases left in between. The CDR3, as DNA: TGTGCCAGTGGAAAGGGGGGGGCCGATGGCTACACCTTC. This gives the protein CASGKGGADGYTF.

This clone was seen a single time. The chain carries TRBV9 and TRBJ1-5; maybe TRBD1 (5 bases). Germline lookup yields CDR1 SGDLS and CDR2 YYNGEE. This CDR3 has 15 amino acids. Trimming pared 4 bases from V and 6 bases from J, leaving 17 bases between. CDR3: CASSPGTPGGQPQHF. CDR3 coding DNA: TGTGCCAGCAGCCCCGGGACTCCCGGCGGTCAGCCCCAGCATTTT.

The DNA of the CDR3 is TGTGCCAGCAGCTCAGTCCCAGGGGGTACCTACGAGCAGTACTTC. Protein product: CASSSVPGGTYEQYF. V gene TRBV7-2 combines with J gene TRBJ2-7; TRBD1 agrees at 7 bases. The CDR3 has 15 residues. The trim removed 4 bases at V and 2 bases at J, leaving 8 bases unmatched. CDR1 is SGHTA, CDR2 FQGNSA, per germline.

The gene calls are TRBV5-5 and TRBJ1-5; D remains ambiguous. Germline V gene sequence: CDR1 SGHKS, CDR2 YYEKEE (reference sequence). CDR3 length equals 15 residues. Trimming took 1 base from V and 0 from J, leaving 8 bases between them. Here the CDR3 reads CASSLNINSNQPQHF. In DNA form, the CDR3 reads TGTGCCAGCAGCTTGAACATAAATAGCAATCAGCCCCAGCATTTT.

This clone has only a few counts. The V gene is TRBV5-5, the J gene TRBJ2-1; 8 positions match TRBD2. V was pared by 1 base and J by 3 bases, with 3 bases of the junction left unmatched. The CDR3 sequence is 15 residues long. The germline V gene has CDR1 SGHKS and CDR2 YYEKEE (reference sequence). CDR3 in DNA: TGTGCCAGCAGCTTGACAGCGGGGGACTACAATGAGCAGTTCTTC. It is translated as CASSLTAGDYNEQFF. Supplemented by reference TRBV5-5 and TRBJ2-1, the full variable domain reads DAGVTQSPTHLIKTRGQQVTLRCSPISGHKSVSWYQQVLGQGPQFIFQYYEKEERGRGNFPDRFSARQFPNYSSELNVNALLLGDSALYLCASSLTAGDYNEQFFGPGTRLTVL.

This chain uses TRBV5-1 with TRBJ1-1; a possible D gene is TRBD1 (5 bases). The CDR3 has 16 amino acids. Per germline, CDR1 SGHRS and CDR2 YFSETQ. The V gene lost 7 bases and the J gene lost 4 bases, with 23 bases spanning the gap. The CDR3 DNA reads TGCGCCAGCGCACAGAAAACCGGGACGGGGGGCACTGAAGCTTTCTTT. Protein: CASAQKTGTGGTEAFF.

The sample holds a few counts of this clone. The chain is built from TRBV4-1 and TRBJ1-6, with D perhaps matching TRBD1 (5 bases). Germline assignment: CDR1 MGHRA and CDR2 YSYEKL. The CDR3 runs 17 residues. V lost 0 bases to trimming and J lost 5 bases, with 14 bases between them. The CDR3 here is CASSQDGAAKHNSPLHF. Written as DNA, the CDR3 is TGCGCCAGCAGCCAAGATGGGGCAGCCAAGCATAATTCACCCCTCCACTTT.

This clone was counted once. The rearrangement links TRBV5-1 to TRBJ2-4; D might be TRBD1 (5 bases). CDR3 length: 13 amino acids. V was pared by 2 bases and J by 5 bases, with 8 bases between. CDR1 and CDR2 (germline): SGHRS, YFSETQ. This CDR3 reads CASSFGAQNIQYF. For the CDR3, the DNA is TGCGCCAGCAGCTTTGGGGCCCAAAACATTCAGTACTTC.

The chain carries TRBV11-2 and TRBJ2-1; TRBD2 aligns across 9 bases. Germline CDR1 and CDR2: SGHAT and FQNNGV. With V trimmed by 0 bases and J by 4 bases, 1 base remained unmatched. The CDR3 is 15 amino acids. The CDR3 protein is CASSLERGGYNEQFF. The CDR3 DNA sequence: TGTGCCAGCAGCTTAGAGCGGGGGGGTTACAATGAGCAGTTCTTC.

The genes are TRBV11-1 and TRBJ2-2, with a weak D call TRBD1 (6 bases). V was cut by 5 bases and J by 3 bases, with 13 bases left in between. There are 15 residues in the CDR3. CDR1 SGHAT and CDR2 FQDESV come from the germline V gene (reference sequence). For the CDR3, the DNA is TGTGCCAGCAGCGTTAGGGACACGTACACCGGGGAGCTGTTTTTT. This gives the protein CASSVRDTYTGELFF.

The chain joins TRBV6-5 to TRBJ2-7, with TRBD1 matching 9 bases. Germline values: CDR1 MNHEY, CDR2 SVGAGI. The CDR3 loop spans 13 amino acids. In DNA, the CDR3 is TGTGCGGCAAGGGACAGGGTCTCCTACGAGCAGTACTTC. Translated: CAARDRVSYEQYF.

The chain has TRBV5-4 and TRBJ2-3, with D perhaps TRBD1 (6 bases). CDR1 is SGHNT, CDR2 YYREEE, per germline (reference sequence). Between the trimmed V and J ends, which lost 5 bases and 6 bases, there was a span of 10 bases. The CDR3 sequence is 12 residues long. The CDR3 loop is CASSYQGDTQYF. The CDR3 DNA reads TGTGCCAGCAGTTATCAGGGGGATACGCAGTATTTT.

J is TRBJ2-5 and V is TRBV2; 9 bases line up with TRBD1. The V gene end was trimmed by 3 bases and the J gene end by 4 bases; junction bases not matched to a gene: 15. Germline CDR1 and CDR2: SNHLY and FYNNEI. The CDR3 consists of 18 residues. The CDR3 here is CASSDLGGQGRRSETQYF. CDR3 nucleotides: TGTGCCAGCAGTGATCTGGGGGGACAGGGAAGGCGGTCAGAGACCCAGTACTTC.

This clone has a handful of counts. The chain carries TRBV5-4 and TRBJ2-5; D perhaps matches TRBD2 (6 bases). In germline, CDR1 is SGHNT, CDR2 YYREEE (reference sequence). This CDR3 contains 14 residues. V gave up 4 bases and J gave up 2 bases, with 12 bases separating them. The CDR3 is CASSPTGVQETQYF. Written as DNA, the CDR3 is TGTGCCAGCAGCCCCACGGGGGTTCAAGAGACCCAGTACTTC.

The chain couples TRBV9 to TRBJ1-3; D might be TRBD1 (5 bases). Germline V gene sequence: CDR1 SGDLS, CDR2 YYNGEE. Trimming removed 4 bases at V and 8 bases at J, with 13 bases between. This CDR3 comprises 13 residues. The CDR3 region is CASSPPGGYTIYF. The CDR3 DNA follows: TGTGCCAGCAGCCCACCCGGGGGTTACACCATATATTTT.

The genes are TRBV29-1 and TRBJ2-2; 8 bases line up with TRBD1. The V gene's germline CDR1 is SQVTM and CDR2 ANQGSEA. This CDR3 contains 14 residues. The J segment lost 6 bases and the V segment lost 5 bases, leaving 8 bases of the junction unmatched. CDR3 DNA: TGCAGCGTTAGCAGGGGGCTGTCTTCCGGGGAGCTGTTTTTT. Protein product: CSVSRGLSSGELFF.

This clone was seen a single time. The V call is TRBV7-9, the J call TRBJ1-4; TRBD1 agrees at 9 bases. The V and J ends lost 4 bases and 8 bases, in that order; junction bases with no gene match: 11. CDR3 length: 16 residues. Germline loops: CDR1 SEHNR, CDR2 FQNEAQ (reference sequence). CDR3 sequence reads: CASSSPGGQGGEKLFF. In nucleotides, the CDR3 is TGTGCCAGCAGCTCCCCCGGGGGACAGGGAGGCGAAAAACTGTTTTTT.

The CDR3 protein is CASSQSGAGLSGYTF. The DNA of the CDR3 is TGCGCCAGCAGCCAATCCGGTGCGGGGTTGAGTGGCTACACCTTC. The chain carries TRBV4-1 and TRBJ1-2; unclear D gene. Deletions cut 2 bases from V and 7 bases from J, with 17 bases between. Germline CDR1 reads MGHRA; CDR2 reads YSYEKL. The CDR3 is made up of 15 amino acids.

This sequence joins TRBV4-3 and TRBJ2-1; 10 bases agree with TRBD2. V trimming: 1 base; J trimming: 1 base; junction bases outside the gene matches: 4. CDR3 length: 17 residues. The germline gives CDR1 LGHNA, CDR2 YSLEER. DNA of the CDR3: TGCGCCAGCAGCCAAGTTATTAGCGGGGGGTCCTACAATGAGCAGTTCTTC. Amino acid sequence: CASSQVISGGSYNEQFF.

DNA for the CDR3: TGTGCCAGCAGCACGGGGACAGGGCCGAACACTGAAGCTTTCTTT. Encoded protein: CASSTGTGPNTEAFF. The chain combines TRBV11-3 with TRBJ1-1; 9 nucleotides line up with TRBD1. J lost 1 base, V lost 5 bases, and 5 bases had no gene match. This CDR3 is built from 15 residues. Germline CDR1 is SGHNT and CDR2 is YENEEA.

On this clone itself: This same CDR3 is encoded by further DNA sequences in the sample. CDR3 sequence (DNA): TGTGCCAGCAGTTTACAGGGAAACTATGGCTACACCTTC. Encoded protein: CASSLQGNYGYTF. V and J are TRBV27 and TRBJ1-2; possible D gene TRBD1, 5 bases. V was shortened by 2 bases and J by 2 bases, with 6 bases between the two germline ends. Germline lookup yields CDR1 MNHEY and CDR2 SMNVEV (reference sequence). There are 13 residues in the CDR3.